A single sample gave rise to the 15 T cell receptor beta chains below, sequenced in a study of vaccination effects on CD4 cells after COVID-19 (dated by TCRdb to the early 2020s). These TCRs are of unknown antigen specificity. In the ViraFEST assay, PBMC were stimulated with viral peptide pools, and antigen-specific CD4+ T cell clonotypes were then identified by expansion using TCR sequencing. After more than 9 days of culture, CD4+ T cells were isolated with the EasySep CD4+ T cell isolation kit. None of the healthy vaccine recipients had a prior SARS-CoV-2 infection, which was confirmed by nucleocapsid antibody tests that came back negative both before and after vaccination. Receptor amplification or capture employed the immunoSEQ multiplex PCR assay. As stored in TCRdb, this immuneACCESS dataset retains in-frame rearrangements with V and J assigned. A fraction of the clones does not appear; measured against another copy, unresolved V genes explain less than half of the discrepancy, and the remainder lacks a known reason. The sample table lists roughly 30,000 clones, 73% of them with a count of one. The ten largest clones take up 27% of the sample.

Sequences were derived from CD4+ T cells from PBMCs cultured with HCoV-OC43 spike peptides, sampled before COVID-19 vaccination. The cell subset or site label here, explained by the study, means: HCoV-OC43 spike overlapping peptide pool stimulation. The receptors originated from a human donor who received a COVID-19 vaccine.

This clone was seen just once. The CDR3, as DNA: TGTGCCAGCAGTGAAGCGGGGCGGGCTGAAGCTTTCTTT. Its translation: CASSEAGRAEAFF. The chain is built from TRBV6-1 and TRBJ1-1, with D possibly matching TRBD1 (5 bases). This CDR3 region has 13 residues. Germline CDR1 is MNHNS and CDR2 is SASEGT. With 0 bases removed from V and 6 bases from J, the gap between germline ends came to 8 bases.

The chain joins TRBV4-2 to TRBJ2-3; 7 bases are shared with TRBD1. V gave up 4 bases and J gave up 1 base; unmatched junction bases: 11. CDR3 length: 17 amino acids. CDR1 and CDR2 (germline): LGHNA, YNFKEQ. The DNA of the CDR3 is TGTGCCAGCAGCCGAAGGGACAGTCCCCTAGGCACAGATACGCAGTATTTT. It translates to CASSRRDSPLGTDTQYF.

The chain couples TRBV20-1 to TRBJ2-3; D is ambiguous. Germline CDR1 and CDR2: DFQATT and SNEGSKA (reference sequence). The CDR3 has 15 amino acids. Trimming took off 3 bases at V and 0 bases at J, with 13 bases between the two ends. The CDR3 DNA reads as TGCAGTGCTAGTGATGGGTTCCCTAGCACAGATACGCAGTATTTT. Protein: CSASDGFPSTDTQYF.

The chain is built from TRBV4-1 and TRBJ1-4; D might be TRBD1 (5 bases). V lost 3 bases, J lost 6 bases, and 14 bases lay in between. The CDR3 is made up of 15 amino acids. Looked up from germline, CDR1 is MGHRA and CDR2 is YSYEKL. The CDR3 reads CASSQSGTVYEKLFF. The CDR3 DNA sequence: TGCGCCAGCAGCCAGTCTGGGACGGTCTATGAAAAACTGTTTTTT.

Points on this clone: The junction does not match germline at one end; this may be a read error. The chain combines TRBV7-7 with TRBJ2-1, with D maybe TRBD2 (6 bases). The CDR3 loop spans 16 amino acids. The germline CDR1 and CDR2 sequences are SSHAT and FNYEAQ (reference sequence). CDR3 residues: CASSSSIGGNYNEQFF. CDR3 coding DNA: TGTGCTAGCAGCTCCTCTATTGGGGGGAACTACAATGAGCAGTTCTTC.

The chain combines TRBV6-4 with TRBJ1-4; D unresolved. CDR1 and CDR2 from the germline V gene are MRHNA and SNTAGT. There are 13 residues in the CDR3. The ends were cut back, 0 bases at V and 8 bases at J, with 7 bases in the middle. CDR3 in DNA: TGTGCCAGCAGTGACTCTTTAGGGGAAAAACTGTTTTTT. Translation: CASSDSLGEKLFF.

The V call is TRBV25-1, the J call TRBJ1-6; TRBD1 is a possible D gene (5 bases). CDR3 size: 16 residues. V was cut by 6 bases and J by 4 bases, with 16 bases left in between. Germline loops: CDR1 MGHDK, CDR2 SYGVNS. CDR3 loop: CASRGEVMTYNSPLHF. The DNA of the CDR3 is TGTGCCAGCAGGGGGGAAGTTATGACATATAATTCACCCCTCCACTTT.

This chain's CDR3 is CASSGEGYGYGYTF. In DNA form, the CDR3 reads TGTGCCAGCAGTGGTGAGGGTTATGGCTATGGCTACACCTTC. The chain recombines TRBV2 with TRBJ1-2, with unresolved D. Per the germline V gene, CDR1 is SNHLY and CDR2 is FYNNEI. V lost 4 bases and J lost 4, with 13 bases in between. The CDR3 totals 14 residues.

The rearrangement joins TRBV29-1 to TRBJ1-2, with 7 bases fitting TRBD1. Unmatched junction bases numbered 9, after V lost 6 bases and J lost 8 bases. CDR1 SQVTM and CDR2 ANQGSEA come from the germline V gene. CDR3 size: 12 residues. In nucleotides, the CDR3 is TGCAGCGTGTACACCACAGGGGAGGGCTACACCTTC. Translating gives CSVYTTGEGYTF.

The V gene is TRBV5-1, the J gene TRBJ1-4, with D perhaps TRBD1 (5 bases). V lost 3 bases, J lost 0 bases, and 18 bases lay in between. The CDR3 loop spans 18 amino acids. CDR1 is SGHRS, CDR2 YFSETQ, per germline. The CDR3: CASSYRDLGVATNEKLFF. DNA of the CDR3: TGCGCCAGCAGCTACCGGGACCTAGGGGTTGCAACTAATGAAAAACTGTTTTTT.

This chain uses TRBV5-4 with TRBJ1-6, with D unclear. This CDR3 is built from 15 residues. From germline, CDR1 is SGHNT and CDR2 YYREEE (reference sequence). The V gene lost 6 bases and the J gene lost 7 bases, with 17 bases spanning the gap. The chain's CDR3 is CASTPNRGGNSPLHF. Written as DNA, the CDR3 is TGTGCCAGCACCCCAAATCGGGGTGGGAATTCACCCCTCCACTTT.

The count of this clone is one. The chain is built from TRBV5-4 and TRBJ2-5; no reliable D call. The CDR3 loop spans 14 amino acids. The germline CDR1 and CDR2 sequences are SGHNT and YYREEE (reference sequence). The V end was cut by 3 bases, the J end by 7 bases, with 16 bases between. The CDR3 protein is CASSSSGPIWTQYF. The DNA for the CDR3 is TGTGCCAGCAGCTCCTCCGGGCCAATCTGGACCCAGTACTTC.

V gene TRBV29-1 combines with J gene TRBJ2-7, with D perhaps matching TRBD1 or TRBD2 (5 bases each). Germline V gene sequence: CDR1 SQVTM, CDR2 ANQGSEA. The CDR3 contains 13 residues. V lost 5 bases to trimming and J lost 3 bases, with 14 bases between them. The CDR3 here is CSVRDGVIYEQYF. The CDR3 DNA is TGCAGCGTTCGGGACGGGGTAATCTACGAGCAGTACTTC.

The CDR3 spells CASSPWDLGTQYF. CDR3 DNA: TGTGCCAGCAGTCCCTGGGACCTTGGGACCCAGTACTTC. The rearrangement links TRBV12-3 or TRBV12-4 to TRBJ2-5; D tentatively reads TRBD1 or TRBD2 (5 bases each). This CDR3 has 13 residues. V lost 5 bases, J lost 7 bases, and 14 bases lay in between.

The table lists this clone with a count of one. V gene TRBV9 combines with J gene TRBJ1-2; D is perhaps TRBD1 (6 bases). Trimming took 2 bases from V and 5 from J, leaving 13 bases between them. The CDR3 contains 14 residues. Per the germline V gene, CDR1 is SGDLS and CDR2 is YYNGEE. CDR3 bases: TGTGCCAGCAGCGTCACCGGGACATCGTATGGCTACACCTTC. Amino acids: CASSVTGTSYGYTF.